This T cell receptor (beta chain) is drawn from a study of immune evolution from preneoplasia to lung adenocarcinoma. General study findings and limits: Normal lung had the highest top T cell clone frequencies. Compared with EGFR-mutant or double wild-type lesions, KRAS-mutant nodules were more clonal.

CDR1 is MNHEY and CDR2 is SMNVEV in the germline V gene (reference sequence). There are 13 residues in the CDR3. V was shortened by 6 bases and J by 6 bases, with 9 bases between the two germline ends. Some clones are missing from TCRdb's copy, which holds only in-frame ones; the method was immunoSEQ multiplex PCR. Among roughly 6,700 clones, approximately 79% were seen once, and the ten largest hold around 12%. Concerning this clone itself: The target antigen is unknown.

Patient tissue came from resections in Japan or China, 2014–2017. Macro-dissection enriched premalignant or tumor cells before nucleic acid extraction. V usage is TRBV27 and J usage is TRBJ1-6, with D unclear. Sequenced sample: FFPE minimally invasive lung adenocarcinoma tissue. This TCR was recovered from a person between 65 and 79 years old with lung adenocarcinoma. The CDR3: CASRVAGNSPLHF. The CDR3 DNA sequence: TGTGCCAGCAGGGTAGCGGGTAATTCACCCCTCCACTTT.